These 27 T cell receptor beta chains were sequenced from one sample in a study of radiation and T cells in renal cell carcinoma. The table came from immunoSEQ multiplex PCR; TCRdb's copy has only in-frame clones and leaves some out. This repertoire shows about 140,000 clones, approximately 87% found once; its top ten account for approximately 24%. Time point here: baseline pretreatment blood. Treatment noted: 15 Gy SBRT to primary tumor, nephrectomy 4 weeks later. The source material was blood, sampled from a patient whose treatment included radiotherapy and nephrectomy. These TCRs come from a woman aged 50 to 60 with renal cell carcinoma.

This sequence joins TRBV6-5 and TRBJ2-1; 9 bases agree with TRBD2. V lost 7 bases to trimming and J lost 8 bases; unmatched junction nucleotides: 9. The CDR3 is made up of 14 amino acids. CDR1 and CDR2 (germline): MNHEY, SVGAGI. The CDR3 here is CASIPGLASDEQFF. CDR3 nucleotides: TGTGCCAGCATTCCGGGACTAGCATCCGATGAGCAGTTCTTC.

This clone was counted between two and nine times. The chain has TRBV10-3 and TRBJ1-4; weak D call: TRBD1 (6 bases). This CDR3 region has 14 residues. CDR1 and CDR2 (germline): ENHRY, SYGVKD. V was cut by 6 bases and J by 3 bases, with 11 bases left in between. The CDR3 DNA reads TGTGCCATCAGCCCGGACAGCCCTAATGAAAAACTGTTTTTT. Its protein is CAISPDSPNEKLFF.

This chain links TRBV30 with TRBJ1-4; tentative D call: TRBD1 (5 bases). The germline gives CDR1 GTSNPN, CDR2 SVGIG (reference sequence). Between the trimmed V and J ends, which lost 5 bases and 7 bases, there was a span of 14 bases. The CDR3 is 13 residues long. The CDR3: CAWGLGTSEKLFF. CDR3 in DNA: TGTGCCTGGGGTTTGGGGACCTCTGAAAAACTGTTTTTT.

This chain links TRBV5-1 with TRBJ1-1; D perhaps matches TRBD1 (5 bases). Trimming cost V 4 bases and J 1 base, with 11 bases left between them. Germline CDR1 SGHRS, CDR2 YFSETQ. The CDR3 extends over 14 amino acids. The CDR3, as DNA: TGCGCCAGCAGCCTCCCGACAGCGAACACTGAAGCTTTCTTT. Its translation is CASSLPTANTEAFF.

The chain is built from TRBV7-2 and TRBJ2-5, with TRBD1 identical over 8 bases. Germline V gives CDR1 SGHTA, CDR2 FQGNSA. The CDR3 is made up of 15 amino acids. The trim removed 0 bases at V and 2 bases at J, leaving 2 bases unmatched. The CDR3 bases are TGTGCCAGCAGCTTAGCTGGGACAGGACAAGAGACCCAGTACTTC. This encodes CASSLAGTGQETQYF.

J is TRBJ2-2 and V is TRBV18; D could derive from TRBD1 or TRBD2 (5 bases each). Per germline, CDR1 KGHSH and CDR2 LQKENI. This CDR3 is built from 15 residues. V lost 1 base and J 6 bases, leaving 12 bases between the germline ends. The CDR3 sequence: CASSPRDPRAGELFF. CDR3 DNA: TGTGCCAGCTCACCACGGGACCCCAGGGCCGGGGAGCTGTTTTTT.

The V and J genes are TRBV15 and TRBJ2-7, with 8 positions matching TRBD2. This CDR3 is 15 amino acids long. Germline CDR1 reads LNHNV; CDR2 reads YYDKDF (reference sequence). V lost 0 bases, J lost 5 bases, and 6 bases stayed unmatched. The CDR3 spells CATSRDRSGSDEQYF. CDR3 nucleotide sequence: TGTGCCACCAGCAGAGATCGGAGCGGGAGTGACGAGCAGTACTTC.

CDR3 coding DNA: TGTGCCATCAGTGAAACTAGCGGGAGGGTCGACGAGCAGTACTTC. It encodes CAISETSGRVDEQYF. The chain links TRBV10-3 to TRBJ2-7; TRBD2 aligns across 13 bases. CDR3 length equals 15 residues. V shed 3 bases and J 5 bases; nucleotides not matched to a gene: 4. Germline V gene sequence: CDR1 ENHRY, CDR2 SYGVKD.

This sequence joins TRBV7-2 and TRBJ2-2; 12 nucleotides agree with TRBD2. This CDR3 is 16 amino acids long. The germline CDR1 and CDR2 sequences are SGHTA and FQGNSA. V shed 5 bases, J shed 4 bases, and the junction held 5 bases outside the gene matches. DNA of the CDR3: TGTGCCAGCAGCCCCGGACTAGCGGGGACCACCGGGGAGCTGTTTTTT. Encoded protein: CASSPGLAGTTGELFF.

The chain has TRBV5-1 and TRBJ2-3; D unresolved. The CDR3 runs 13 residues. V was cut by 1 base and J by 3 bases, with 6 bases left in between. Germline CDR1 reads SGHRS; CDR2 reads YFSETQ. In nucleotides, the CDR3 is TGCGCCAGCAGCTTGCTGTTGACAGATACGCAGTATTTT. Residues: CASSLLLTDTQYF.

This sequence joins TRBV7-2 and TRBJ1-2, with TRBD1 as a possible D gene (5 bases). CDR1 and CDR2 (germline): SGHTA, FQGNSA. Trimming took off 1 base at V and 5 bases at J, with 14 bases between the two ends. The CDR3 sequence is 15 residues long. This chain's CDR3 is CASSLEVAGGYGYTF. CDR3 nucleotides: TGTGCCAGCAGCTTAGAAGTCGCGGGGGGATATGGCTACACCTTC.

This sequence joins TRBV7-9 and TRBJ2-7; 12 positions match TRBD1. There are 14 residues in the CDR3. J lost 9 bases, V lost 1 base, and 4 bases had no gene match. Per the germline V gene, CDR1 is SEHNR and CDR2 is FQNEAQ (reference sequence). CDR3 coding DNA: TGTGCCAGCAGCTTAGTGGGACAGGGGGCAGGGCAGTACTTC. This encodes CASSLVGQGAGQYF. Supplemented by reference TRBV7-9 and TRBJ2-7, the full variable domain reads DTGVSQNPRHKITKRGQNVTFRCDPISEHNRLYWYRQTLGQGPEFLTYFQNEAQLEKSRLLSDRFSAERPKGSFSTLEIQRTEQGDSAMYLCASSLVGQGAGQYFGPGTRLTVT.

The rearrangement links TRBV27 to TRBJ1-1, with 8 bases lining up with TRBD1. The length of the CDR3 is 13 residues. The V segment lost 3 bases and the J segment 8 bases; nucleotides outside the gene matches: 5. Per germline, CDR1 MNHEY and CDR2 SMNVEV (reference sequence). This chain's CDR3 is CASSFYDRGEAFF. The DNA of the CDR3 is TGTGCCAGCAGTTTTTACGACAGGGGAGAAGCTTTCTTT.

V gene TRBV11-3 combines with J gene TRBJ2-2; possible D gene TRBD1, 6 bases. V gave up 3 bases and J gave up 5 bases, with 13 bases separating them. The CDR3 totals 15 residues. In germline, CDR1 is SGHNT, CDR2 YENEEA. Here the CDR3 reads CASSLVAGETGELFF. DNA of the CDR3: TGTGCCAGCAGCTTGGTGGCAGGGGAAACCGGGGAGCTGTTTTTT.

The rearrangement joins TRBV2 to TRBJ1-5, with D unclear. The CDR3 extends over 14 amino acids. The V and J ends lost 3 bases and 1 base respectively, with 7 bases between them. CDR1 is SNHLY, CDR2 FYNNEI, per germline. The CDR3 nucleotides read TGTGCCAGCAGTGATAAGAACAGCAATCAGCCCCAGCATTTT. Its protein is CASSDKNSNQPQHF.

As regards this clone: Distinct nucleotide sequences in the sample also encode this CDR3. The gene calls are TRBV27 and TRBJ2-5, with 7 bases lining up with TRBD1. CDR1 and CDR2 (germline): MNHEY, SMNVEV (reference sequence). The CDR3 sequence is 15 residues long. V was clipped by 0 bases and J by 4 bases; unmatched bases: 5. Here the CDR3 DNA reads TGTGCCAGCAGTTTATCGCTAGGGGGCGGAGAGACCCAGTACTTC. Its translation: CASSLSLGGGETQYF.

The chain combines TRBV2 with TRBJ1-1, with D unclear. V gave up 2 bases and J gave up 0 bases, with 7 bases separating them. Germline lookup yields CDR1 SNHLY and CDR2 FYNNEI. The CDR3 spans 14 residues. The CDR3 DNA reads TGTGCCAGCAGTGAAAGTAACATGAACACTGAAGCTTTCTTT. It encodes CASSESNMNTEAFF.

The gene calls are TRBV5-4 and TRBJ2-7, with TRBD2 identical over 9 bases. The ends lost 0 bases at V and 5 bases at J; junction bases unmatched: 9. The germline V gene has CDR1 SGHNT and CDR2 YYREEE (reference sequence). This CDR3 comprises 16 residues. CDR3 sequence: CASSLASGTIEDEQYF. The CDR3, as DNA: TGTGCCAGCAGCTTGGCTAGCGGGACTATAGAAGACGAGCAGTACTTC.

The J gene is TRBJ2-7, the V gene TRBV5-1; D may correspond to TRBD1 or TRBD2 (5 bases each). Germline V lookup: CDR1 SGHRS, CDR2 YFSETQ. The CDR3 sequence is 15 residues long. V shed 0 bases and J shed 4 bases, with 14 bases lying between them. The DNA for the CDR3 is TGCGCCAGCAGCTTGGCCGGGCAGGGAGAATACGAGCAGTACTTC. Translated: CASSLAGQGEYEQYF.

This clone was detected once. The rearrangement links TRBV7-2 to TRBJ2-1, with D perhaps TRBD1 or TRBD2 (5 bases each). The V gene lost 0 bases and the J gene lost 2 bases, with 5 bases spanning the gap. The CDR3 totals 14 residues. The germline V gene has CDR1 SGHTA and CDR2 FQGNSA. CDR3: CASSLAGAYNEQFF. As DNA, the CDR3 is TGTGCCAGCAGCTTAGCGGGGGCCTACAATGAGCAGTTCTTC.

The CDR3, as DNA: TGTGCCAGCCGACACAGGGCACCCTCCTACGAGCAGTACTTC. It yields the protein CASRHRAPSYEQYF. The chain has TRBV6-6 and TRBJ2-7, with a weak D call TRBD1 (6 bases). V gave up 8 bases and J gave up 0 bases, with 14 bases separating them. CDR3 size: 14 residues. The germline V gene has CDR1 MNHNY and CDR2 SVGAGI (reference sequence).

V gene TRBV20-1 combines with J gene TRBJ2-5; D unresolved. In germline, CDR1 is DFQATT, CDR2 SNEGSKA (reference sequence). CDR3 size: 10 residues. The germline V and J ends were trimmed by 4 bases and 3 bases, with 3 bases remaining between them. The CDR3 region has the DNA TGCAGTGCTAATAAAGAGACCCAGTACTTC. Translation gives CSANKETQYF.

The rearrangement joins TRBV5-6 to TRBJ2-7; D is ambiguous. The germline gives CDR1 SGHDT, CDR2 YYEEEE. Trimming removed 1 base from V and 7 bases from J, with 6 bases in between. This CDR3 is 11 amino acids long. CDR3 in DNA: TGTGCCAGCAGCTTGAGCAGGGAGCAGTACTTC. This codes for CASSLSREQYF. The variable domain in full, completed from reference TRBV5-6 and TRBJ2-7, reads DAGVTQSPTHLIKTRGQQVTLRCSPKSGHDTVSWYQQALGQGPQFIFQYYEEEERQRGNFPDRFSGHQFPNYSSELNVNALLLGDSALYLCASSLSREQYFGPGTRLTVT.

The sample holds a few counts of this clone. The chain's CDR3 is CASSIQGGGYTF. In nucleotides, the CDR3 is TGTGCCAGTAGTATACAGGGTGGAGGCTACACCTTC. This sequence joins TRBV19 and TRBJ1-2; D is possibly TRBD1 (5 bases). The CDR3 sequence is 12 residues long. V was shortened by 2 bases and J by 8 bases, with 9 bases between the two germline ends. Germline-derived CDR1 and CDR2 are LNHDA and SQIVND (reference sequence).

This clone was counted only a few times. The chain joins TRBV19 to TRBJ1-5; 9 bases agree with TRBD1. The germline V gene has CDR1 LNHDA and CDR2 SQIVND (reference sequence). The CDR3 loop spans 15 amino acids. The junction had 6 bases not matched to a gene; V was cut back by 8 bases and J by 1 base. The DNA for the CDR3 is TGTGCCAGTGGACGGGACAGGGAAAGCAATCAGCCCCAGCATTTT. Its translation is CASGRDRESNQPQHF.

The CDR3 sequence is CASSYERLAGADTQYF. In DNA, the CDR3 is TGTGCCAGCAGTTACGAGAGACTAGCGGGAGCAGATACGCAGTATTTT. This chain connects TRBV6-6 to TRBJ2-3, with 12 bases fitting TRBD2. The CDR3 consists of 16 residues. Germline V CDR1 and CDR2: MNHNY, SVGAGI (reference sequence). Trimming took 2 bases from V and 4 from J; bases not matched to a gene: 4.

This sequence joins TRBV27 and TRBJ2-1; TRBD1 aligns across 7 bases. Trimming removed 2 bases from V and 5 bases from J; junction bases left unmatched: 6. The CDR3 contains 15 residues. Germline V lookup: CDR1 MNHEY, CDR2 SMNVEV (reference sequence). The CDR3 DNA follows: TGTGCCAGCAGTTTACTTAGGGACAGAGACAATGAGCAGTTCTTC. Translation gives CASSLLRDRDNEQFF.